This T cell receptor beta chain was observed in a study of T cells in Graves' hyperthyroidism and ophthalmopathy. There are 13 residues in the CDR3. CDR1 is SGHTA, CDR2 FQGNSA, per germline. V dropped 0 bases and J dropped 5 bases, with 5 bases sitting between them. TCR beta CDR3 regions were amplified from RNA. First-round RT-PCR with HTBI primers amplified the TCR CDR3 region. TCRdb reanalysed the multiplex PCR reads using MiXCR and keeps one entry per CDR3 protein. The data show some 440,000 distinct CDR3 sequences, more than 15% seen once. The sample consisted of blood. This sequence joins TRBV7-2 and TRBJ2-1; unclear D gene. The clonotype originates from a woman aged 18-29 years with Graves' hyperthyroidism. CDR3 region: CASSLAPNNEQFF. Written as DNA, the CDR3 is TGTGCCAGCAGCTTAGCGCCGAACAATGAGCAGTTCTTC.